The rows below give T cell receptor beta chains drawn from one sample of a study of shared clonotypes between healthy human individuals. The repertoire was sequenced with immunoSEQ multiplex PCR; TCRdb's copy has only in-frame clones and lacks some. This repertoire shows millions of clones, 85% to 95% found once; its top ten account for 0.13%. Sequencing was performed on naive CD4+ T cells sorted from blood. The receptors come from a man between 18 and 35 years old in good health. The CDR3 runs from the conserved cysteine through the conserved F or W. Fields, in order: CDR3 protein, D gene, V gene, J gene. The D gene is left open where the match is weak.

CASSSSGTPYNEQFF	TRBD2	TRBV7-8	TRBJ2-1
CAWTVVGAGRHTEAFF	-	TRBV30	TRBJ1-1
CASSQGTETYGYTF	-	TRBV4-1	TRBJ1-2
CASSVAQLSNTGELFF	-	TRBV9	TRBJ2-2
CAWSVHQYSNQPQHF	-	TRBV30	TRBJ1-5
CASFRDRGDEQYF	TRBD1	TRBV6-5	TRBJ2-7
CASSLVPSEPGYTF	-	TRBV5-1	TRBJ1-2
CASSSEGGIPTDTQYF	-	TRBV5-4	TRBJ2-3
CASSYSTTVQETQYF	-	TRBV6-5	TRBJ2-5
CASRRTGSNYGYTF	TRBD1	TRBV25-1	TRBJ1-2
CASSTPASGRAHNEQFF	TRBD2	TRBV19	TRBJ2-1
CASSPRGGDYYEQYF	-	TRBV5-1	TRBJ2-7
CASRTGGNTGELFF	TRBD1	TRBV19	TRBJ2-2
CASSVELNTEAFF	-	TRBV6-4	TRBJ1-1
CASSLQGSGNTIYF	-	TRBV18	TRBJ1-3
CASNPLSDNSPLHF	-	TRBV2	TRBJ1-6
CASSLLGRTEAFF	-	TRBV7-9	TRBJ1-1
CASSSGTGGSEQYF	TRBD1	TRBV5-1	TRBJ2-7
CASSALAGTETQYF	TRBD2	TRBV19	TRBJ2-5
CASSRGPISNQPQHF	-	TRBV28	TRBJ1-5
CASSSEGWEANYGYTF	-	TRBV7-9	TRBJ1-2
CAYAGGPYGYTF	-	TRBV28	TRBJ1-2
CASSATGTGGSFEQYF	TRBD1	TRBV9	TRBJ2-7
CASSRDYAYEQFF	TRBD2	TRBV19	TRBJ2-1
CASRLGQPQHF	-	TRBV2	TRBJ1-5